This entry features one T cell receptor (beta chain) sequence. The data were taken from a study of Ad26.COV2.S vaccination and SARS-CoV-2 variants. Described treatment: some 19 received Ad26.COV2.S at low or high dose, single or two shots; 5 received placebo; per-sample allocation not given. Sampling happened 63 days after the first vaccine or placebo injection. V shed 6 bases, J shed 7 bases, and the junction held 13 bases outside the gene matches. The CDR3 is made up of 18 amino acids. Germline V gene data show CDR1 as KGHSH and CDR2 as LQKENI. Sequenced by immunoSEQ multiplex PCR; TCRdb stores in-frame clones only, minus some. The repertoire holds about 350,000 clones, with 86% as singletons.

The receptor's source is a person aged 18-65 years who received the Ad26.COV2.S COVID-19 vaccine or a placebo. V is TRBV18 and J is TRBJ1-6; 12 bases agree with TRBD1. The sequencing here drew on peripheral blood, taken in a trial of Ad26.COV2.S vaccine versus placebo. CDR3 in DNA: TGTGCCAGCTCCCCCGGGACAGGGGGCACCTCCGTCAATTCACCCCTCCACTTT. Amino acid sequence: CASSPGTGGTSVNSPLHF.